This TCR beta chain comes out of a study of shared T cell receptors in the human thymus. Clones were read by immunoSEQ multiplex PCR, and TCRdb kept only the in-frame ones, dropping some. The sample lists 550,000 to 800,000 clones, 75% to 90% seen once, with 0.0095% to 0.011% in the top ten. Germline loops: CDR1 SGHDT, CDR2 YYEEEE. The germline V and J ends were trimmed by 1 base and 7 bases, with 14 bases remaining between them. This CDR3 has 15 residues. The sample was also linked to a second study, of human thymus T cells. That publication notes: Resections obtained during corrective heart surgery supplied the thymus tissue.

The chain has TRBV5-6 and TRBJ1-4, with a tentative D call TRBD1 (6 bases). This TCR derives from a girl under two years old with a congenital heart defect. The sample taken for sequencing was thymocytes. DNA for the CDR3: TGTGCCAGCAGCTTGTGGACAGCCAACGGTGAAAAACTGTTTTTT. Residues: CASSLWTANGEKLFF.